This T cell receptor (beta chain) was profiled in a study of blood T cells in healthy people across ages. Regarding the study as a whole: Possibly, changes in expanded clonotypes were confounded because donor CMV status was unknown. Unsorted PBMC input precluded a conclusive naive versus antigen-experienced comparison.

Regarding this clonotype: Its specificity is unknown.

This CDR3 has 20 residues. CDR1 and CDR2 from the germline V gene are LGHNA and YSLEER. Trimming removed 0 bases at V and 1 base at J, with 23 bases between. The second PCR ran about 6 to 11 cycles with a sample-barcoded 5' primer and J-beta primers. Each CDR3 protein is one row after TCRdb ran MiXCR on the 5' RACE reads. The sample gives approximately 850,000 distinct CDR3 sequences, 40% to 50% of which show up once; about a fifth is in the top ten. Material for sequencing was blood. The clonotype comes from a man aged 60-69 years in good health. V is TRBV4-3 and J is TRBJ2-3; D is perhaps TRBD1 or TRBD2 (6 bases each). In nucleotides, the CDR3 is TGCGCCAGCAGCCAAGACCTCGCCGGGGGCCACCGAGAGGGCACAGATACGCAGTATTTT. Translated, it gives CASSQDLAGGHREGTDTQYF.